The present T cell receptor (beta chain) was sequenced within a study of tumor and adjacent non-tumor tissue in lung cancer. Across the whole study: Histology: about a dozen adenocarcinoma, a couple of squamous cell carcinoma, 1 small cell lung cancer.

As to this clonotype: A much larger clone differs from this one at a single base, so this may be a read error.

CDR3 size: 13 residues. Germline V gene lookup returns CDR1 DFQATT and CDR2 SNEGSKA (reference sequence). This sample's RNA came from whole unsorted tissue. TCRbeta libraries were built with three rounds of nested PCR, modified from ARM-PCR. MiXCR, applied by TCRdb to the multiplex PCR reads, yields one record per CDR3 protein. The sample includes over 110,000 distinct CDR3 sequences, approximately 72% of them seen just once. The source material was lung tumor tissue. This rearrangement joins TRBV20-1 to TRBJ2-3; 8 positions match TRBD2. The sequence came from a man aged 55 to 69 with small cell lung cancer. CDR3: CSGRLASADTQYF. DNA for the CDR3: TGCAGTGGTAGACTAGCGAGCGCAGATACGCAGTATTTT.